This T cell receptor beta chain was observed in a study of PD-1 blockade in classical Hodgkin lymphoma. Study information: Patients in the cohort were put on intravenous nivolumab, 3 mg/kg every 2 weeks.

Produced via immunoSEQ multiplex PCR; TCRdb's table is partial and in-frame only. There are over 15,000 clones in the sample; about 75% occur only once, and about 2.2% lies in the top ten. This CDR3 contains 17 residues. Germline CDR1 is SGHAT and CDR2 is FQNNGV. V was clipped by 0 bases and J by 4 bases, with 19 bases between them. Whole-study findings and limits: A reduction in baseline TCR diversity was reportedly seen in newly diagnosed patients relative to healthy donors. Exclusion covered patients beginning nivolumab under 1 year post-ASCT.

A word on this clone: Its antigen is still unknown.

Time point reported: cycle 4 day 1 (C4D1), after less than 7 weeks of nivolumab. Each patient relapsed following autologous stem cell transplantation, and prior brentuximab vedotin exposure differed. Using magnetic negative selection, the CD4+ T cells were separated out of thawed PBMCs. Classifying best responses yielded complete response, partial response or progressive disease. The chain carries TRBV11-2 and TRBJ2-7; D uncertain. The origin of this receptor is a human donor with classical Hodgkin lymphoma. The source material was CD4+ T cells from blood, sampled before the fourth cycle of nivolumab. Here the CDR3 reads CASSLDLPSWGFYEQYF. The CDR3 DNA sequence: TGTGCCAGCAGCTTAGACCTTCCTAGTTGGGGTTTTTACGAGCAGTACTTC. The full variable domain, its missing parts supplied by reference TRBV11-2 and TRBJ2-7, is EAGVAQSPRYKIIEKRQSVAFWCNPISGHATLYWYQQILGQGPKLLIQFQNNGVVDDSQLPKDRFSAERLKGVDSTLKIQPAKLEDSAVYLCASSLDLPSWGFYEQYFGPGTRLTVT.